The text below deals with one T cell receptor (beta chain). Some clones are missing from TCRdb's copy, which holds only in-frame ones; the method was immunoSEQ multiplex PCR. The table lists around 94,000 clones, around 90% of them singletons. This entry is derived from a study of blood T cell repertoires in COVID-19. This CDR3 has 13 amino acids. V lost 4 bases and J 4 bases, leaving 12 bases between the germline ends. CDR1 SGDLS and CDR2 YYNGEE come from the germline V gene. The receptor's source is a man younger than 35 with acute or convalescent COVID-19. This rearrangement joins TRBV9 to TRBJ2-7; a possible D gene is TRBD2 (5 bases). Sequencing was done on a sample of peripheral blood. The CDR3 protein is CASSSADGYEQYF. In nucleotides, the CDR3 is TGTGCCAGCAGCTCAGCGGACGGGTACGAGCAGTACTTC. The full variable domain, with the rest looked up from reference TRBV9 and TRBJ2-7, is DSGVTQTPKHLITATGQRVTLRCSPRSGDLSVYWYQQSLDQGLQFLIQYYNGEERAKGNILERFSAQQFPDLHSELNLSSLELGDSALYFCASSSADGYEQYFGPGTRLTVT.